These T cell receptor beta chains were read from a single sample in a study of shared clonotypes between healthy human individuals. The table came from immunoSEQ multiplex PCR; TCRdb's copy has only in-frame clones and leaves some out. The repertoire holds more than 2 million clones, with under 97% as singletons. Material for sequencing was naive CD4+ T cells sorted from blood. All receptors derive from a man younger than 30 in good health. The CDR3 runs from the conserved cysteine through the conserved F or W. A D gene is named only where the DNA matches it firmly. Expanded clones are given a class, and other clones once, few, many or no size at all.

size	D	V	J	DNA	CDR3
.	TRBD1	TRBV9	TRBJ1-3	TGTGCCAGCAGCGTAGGGACAGGGTCTGGAAACACCATATATTTT	CASSVGTGSGNTIYF
.	.	TRBV6-7	TRBJ2-1	TGTGCCAGCAGTTACCCCGGAGGAGTCCTCAATGAGCAGTTCTTC	CASSYPGGVLNEQFF
.	TRBD1	TRBV7-8	TRBJ1-1	TGTGCCAGCAGCGGTACAGGGGCTGAAGCTTTCTTT	CASSGTGAEAFF
.	TRBD1	TRBV6-5	TRBJ2-7	TGTGCCAGCAGGTCTCTCGGACAGGGCAACTACGAGCAGTACTTC	CASRSLGQGNYEQYF
once	TRBD2	TRBV7-2	TRBJ2-7	TGTGCCAGCAGCCTAGCGGAGTTCTACGAGCAGTACTTC	CASSLAEFYEQYF
once	.	TRBV4-2	TRBJ2-7	TGTGCCAGCAGTCGAGACCGGGACTCTAACTACGAGCAGTACTTC	CASSRDRDSNYEQYF
.	.	TRBV5-1	TRBJ2-1	TGCGCCAGCAGCTTGGGCTCACGCAGCGAAAATGAGCAGTTCTTC	CASSLGSRSENEQFF
.	TRBD2	TRBV11-3	TRBJ2-5	TGTGCCAGCAGCACAAGGGCTAGCGGGGACCAAGAGACCCAGTACTTC	CASSTRASGDQETQYF
.	.	TRBV27	TRBJ1-5	TGTGCCATATCGTTAGGGTCTTATCAGCCCCAGCATTTT	CAISLGSYQPQHF
.	.	TRBV6-1	TRBJ1-5	TGTGCCAGCAGTGAAGCTTTACCCCTCGGGCCCCAGCATTTT	CASSEALPLGPQHF
.	.	TRBV18	TRBJ1-3	TGTGCCAGCTCACCGGAAGAGACTGGAAACACCATATATTTT	CASSPEETGNTIYF
.	.	TRBV28	TRBJ1-3	TGTGCCAGCAGTTTAGTTGGAAACACCATATATTTT	CASSLVGNTIYF
.	.	TRBV13	TRBJ2-2	TGTGCCAGCAGCTTAGTCTCCAAGACCGGCAACACCGGGGAGCTGTTTTTT	CASSLVSKTGNTGELFF
.	.	TRBV7-9	TRBJ2-7	TGTGCCAGCAGCTTAGCGAGGGGGGTATTATCCTACGAGCAGTACTTC	CASSLARGVLSYEQYF
.	.	TRBV11-2	TRBJ2-6	TGTGCCAGCAGGCCCCAGGGGTCCGGGGCCAACGTCCTGACTTTC	CASRPQGSGANVLTF
.	.	TRBV19	TRBJ1-4	TGTGCCAGTAGAGTTGGGGGCAGGGACCCTTTCGAAAAACTGTTTTTT	CASRVGGRDPFEKLFF
.	.	TRBV4-1	TRBJ1-6	TGCGCCAGCAGCCAAGTTACCGGGGGCTGGAATTCACCCCTCCACTTT	CASSQVTGGWNSPLHF
.	.	TRBV15	TRBJ1-5	TGTGCCACCAGCAGCCGGGGGAACAATCAGCCCCAGCATTTT	CATSSRGNNQPQHF
.	.	TRBV30	TRBJ2-6	TGTGCCTTAGGGGGGAACTCTGGGGCCAACGTCCTGACTTTC	CALGGNSGANVLTF
once	.	TRBV6-1	TRBJ2-3	TGTGCCAGCAAAGGGCCTAACACAGATACGCAGTATTTT	CASKGPNTDTQYF
.	TRBD1	TRBV7-2	TRBJ1-6	TGTGCCAGCAGCTTGGGACAGACCTATAATTCACCCCTCCACTTT	CASSLGQTYNSPLHF
.	.	TRBV10-3	TRBJ2-2	TGTGCCATCAGTGAGGGGACGCCTCGTACCGGGGAGCTGTTTTTT	CAISEGTPRTGELFF
.	.	TRBV5-6	TRBJ1-1	TGTGCCAGCAGCTTTTCCGGGGCCTTGAACACTGAAGCTTTCTTT	CASSFSGALNTEAFF
.	.	TRBV7-2	TRBJ2-7	TGTGCCAGCAGCTTAGAGAAAACGGACTGGTCCTACGAGCAGTACTTC	CASSLEKTDWSYEQYF
.	.	TRBV27	TRBJ1-6	TGTGCCACCAAGGATCAGGGAAAGAATTCACCCCTCCACTTT	CATKDQGKNSPLHF
.	.	TRBV2	TRBJ2-5	TGTGCCACCGGACCCCTGGAGACCCAGTACTTC	CATGPLETQYF
few	.	TRBV4-1	TRBJ1-6	TGCGCCAGCAGCCTCCTAAGTGAGAGCTCCTATAATTCACCCCTCCACTTT	CASSLLSESSYNSPLHF
.	TRBD1	TRBV4-1	TRBJ1-6	TGCGCCAGCAGCCAAGGGGACAGGGGGCTTCGGTCACCCCTCCACTTT	CASSQGDRGLRSPLHF
.	TRBD2	TRBV7-2	TRBJ2-3	TGTGCCAGCAGCTTAGTAAGCGGGAGCGCAGATACGCAGTATTTT	CASSLVSGSADTQYF
.	.	TRBV7-9	TRBJ2-1	TGTGCCAGCAGCTTAACAGGGTACAATGAGCAGTTCTTC	CASSLTGYNEQFF
.	.	TRBV10-3	TRBJ1-3	TGTGCCTCACAGGGCACTGGAAACACCATATATTTT	CASQGTGNTIYF
.	.	TRBV6-6	TRBJ1-3	TGTGCCAGTGCGGCTGGTGTCTCTGGAAACACCATATATTTT	CASAAGVSGNTIYF
.	TRBD2	TRBV11-2	TRBJ2-1	TGTGCCAGCAGCGTCAGGACTAGCGGGGGCTTGAGCTCCTACAATGAGCAGTTCTTC	CASSVRTSGGLSSYNEQFF
.	.	TRBV6-6	TRBJ1-4	TGTGCCAGCAGTTATGGACCCTACGAAGTGTTTTTT	CASSYGPYEVFF
.	.	TRBV5-1	TRBJ1-4	TGCGCCAGCAGCCCCAGGGTCGCGACGGCTGAAAAACTGTTTTTT	CASSPRVATAEKLFF
.	.	TRBV5-1	TRBJ2-3	TGCGCCAGCAGCGCGGAGGCCGCGGATACGCAGTATTTT	CASSAEAADTQYF
.	.	TRBV5-5	TRBJ2-7	TGTGCCAGCAGCTTGTCCGGCACCTACGAGCAGTACTTC	CASSLSGTYEQYF
.	.	TRBV6-5	TRBJ1-6	TGTGCCAGCAGTCGGGATTCGAATAATTCACCCCTCCACTTT	CASSRDSNNSPLHF
.	.	TRBV9	TRBJ2-7	TGTGCCAGCAGCCCTATTACGACAGCCGGCGAGCAGTACTTC	CASSPITTAGEQYF
.	.	TRBV5-1	TRBJ2-2	TGCGCCAGCAGCCTGACTAACACCGGGGAGCTGTTTTTT	CASSLTNTGELFF
once	.	TRBV7-3	TRBJ1-5	TGTGCCAGCAGCTCCGGGGCAAAGAGGTATAGCAATCAGCCCCAGCATTTT	CASSSGAKRYSNQPQHF
.	TRBD2	TRBV9	TRBJ2-5	TGTGCCAGCAGAGCAAGCGGGGTAGAGACCCAGTACTTC	CASRASGVETQYF
.	.	TRBV7-6	TRBJ2-6	TGTGCCAGCGGGGGGCCCTCTGGGGCCAACGTCCTGACTTTC	CASGGPSGANVLTF
.	.	TRBV6-6	TRBJ2-2	TGTGCCAGCAGTTACGAGGGGATCGGGGAGCTGTTTTTT	CASSYEGIGELFF
.	.	TRBV5-4	TRBJ2-5	TGTGCCAGCAGCTTCCCGACTGGTACCCAGGAGACCCAGTACTTC	CASSFPTGTQETQYF
.	.	TRBV5-1	TRBJ2-7	TGCGCCAGCAGCTCGGGGGATAAGCTTTACGAGCAGTACTTC	CASSSGDKLYEQYF
once	.	TRBV25-1	TRBJ1-4	TGTGCCAGCAGTCTCAATGAAAAACTGTTTTTT	CASSLNEKLFF
.	.	TRBV18	TRBJ1-3	TGTGCCAGCTCACCGGAATTCGCGGGAAGAAGAAACACCATATATTTT	CASSPEFAGRRNTIYF
.	TRBD2	TRBV15	TRBJ2-5	TGTGCCACCACCCGAGGGACTAGTCCGGAGACCCAGTACTTC	CATTRGTSPETQYF